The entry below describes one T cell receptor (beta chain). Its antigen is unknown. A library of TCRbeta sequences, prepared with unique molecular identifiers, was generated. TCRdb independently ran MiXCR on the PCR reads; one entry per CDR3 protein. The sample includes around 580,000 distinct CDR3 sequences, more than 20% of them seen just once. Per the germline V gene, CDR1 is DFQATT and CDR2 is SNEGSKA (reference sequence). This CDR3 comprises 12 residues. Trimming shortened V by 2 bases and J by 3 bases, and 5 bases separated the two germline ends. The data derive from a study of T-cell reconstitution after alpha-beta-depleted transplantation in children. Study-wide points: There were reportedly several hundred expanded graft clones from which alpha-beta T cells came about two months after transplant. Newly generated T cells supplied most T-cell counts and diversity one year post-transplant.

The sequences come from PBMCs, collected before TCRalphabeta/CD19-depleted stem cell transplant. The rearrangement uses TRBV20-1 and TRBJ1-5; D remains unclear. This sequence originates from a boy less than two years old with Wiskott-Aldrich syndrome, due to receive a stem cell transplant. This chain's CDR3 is CSARRINQPQHF. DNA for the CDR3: TGCAGTGCTAGACGGATCAATCAGCCCCAGCATTTT.